The 11 T cell receptor beta chains reported below all come from one sample, sequenced in a study of CD8 T cells in ankylosing spondylitis. Study-level results: Ankylosing spondylitis blood appeared to carry a characteristic TCR beta motif of 7 or 8 highly homologous variants.

No antigen has been assigned to these receptors. Using its own MiXCR run on the 5' RACE reads, TCRdb lists one record per CDR3 protein. The sample lists almost 400,000 distinct CDR3 sequences, about a fifth seen once, with about a sixth in the top ten. Sequencing used blood, either unsorted or a sorted T cell fraction (not recorded which). These TCRs come from a male donor with ankylosing spondylitis.

This clonotype was seen a few times. V is TRBV20-1 and J is TRBJ1-2; D is ambiguous. The germline V gene encodes CDR1 DFQATT and CDR2 SNEGSKA (reference sequence). The V end was cut by 5 bases, the J end by 2 bases, with 12 bases between. This CDR3 is built from 13 residues. CDR3 bases: TGCAGTGCTCCTTTTCAGGAAAACTATGGCTACACCTTC. Its protein product is CSAPFQENYGYTF.

This chain uses TRBV6-2 or TRBV6-3 with TRBJ2-7, with TRBD2 as a possible D gene (6 bases). The germline V and J ends were trimmed by 5 bases and 0 bases, with 17 bases remaining between them. CDR1 MNHEY and CDR2 SVGEGT come from the germline V gene. CDR3 size: 16 residues. DNA of the CDR3: TGTGCCAGCAGTACCGGGGAGGCTGCGAGCTCCTACGAGCAGTACTTC. Residues: CASSTGEAASSYEQYF.

This clonotype was detected many times. The chain joins TRBV6-2 or TRBV6-3 to TRBJ2-1; 9 nucleotides line up with TRBD2. The V segment lost 8 bases and the J segment 10 bases; nucleotides outside the gene matches: 12. Germline V lookup: CDR1 MNHEY, CDR2 SVGEGT. The CDR3 extends over 14 amino acids. The CDR3 DNA sequence: TGTGCCAGCTCTAGCGGGAACGCCGGGGGGGAGCAGTTCTTC. It encodes CASSSGNAGGEQFF.

Only a few counts were recorded for this clonotype. The rearrangement links TRBV3-1 to TRBJ2-2; TRBD2 matches 8 bases. Germline V lookup: CDR1 LGHDT, CDR2 YNNKEL (reference sequence). The trim removed 1 base at V and 3 bases at J, leaving 7 bases unmatched. This CDR3 has 17 residues. The CDR3: CASSQVAGGKDTGELFF. The CDR3 region has the DNA TGTGCCAGCAGCCAAGTCGCGGGAGGAAAAGACACCGGGGAGCTGTTTTTT.

This chain links TRBV7-3 with TRBJ2-1; TRBD2 agrees at 10 bases. V trimming: 0 bases; J trimming: 9 bases; junction bases outside the gene matches: 8. This CDR3 has 16 residues. Germline values: CDR1 SGHTA, CDR2 FQGTGA. This CDR3 reads CASSLTRLAGDVEQFF. The DNA of the CDR3 is TGTGCCAGCAGCTTAACGCGCCTAGCGGGAGATGTTGAGCAGTTCTTC. Supplemented by reference TRBV7-3 and TRBJ2-1, the full variable domain reads GAGVSQTPSNKVTEKGKYVELRCDPISGHTALYWYRQSLGQGPEFLIYFQGTGAADDSGLPNDRFFAVRPEGSVSTLKIQRTERGDSAVYLCASSLTRLAGDVEQFFGPGTRLTVL.

The chain employs TRBV6-1 and TRBJ2-1; TRBD1 matches at 10 bases. Germline V gene lookup returns CDR1 MNHNS and CDR2 SASEGT. CDR3 size: 15 residues. After removal of 5 bases from V and 8 bases from J, the junction contained 9 bases not matched to a gene. The CDR3 nucleotides read TGTGCCAGCAGTCTAGGACAGGGGGTGGCCCATGAGCAGTTCTTC. Amino acids: CASSLGQGVAHEQFF.

This clonotype has only a few counts. CDR3 bases: TGCGCCAGCAGCTGGCAGGGGTGGGACACTGAAGCTTTCTTT. Translation: CASSWQGWDTEAFF. The V gene is TRBV5-1, the J gene TRBJ1-1, with D possibly being TRBD1 (6 bases). CDR3 length: 14 residues. Germline V gene data show CDR1 as SGHRS and CDR2 as YFSETQ. V was clipped by 3 bases and J by 3 bases, with 12 bases between them.

Note on this clonotype: This may come from a read error, since a much larger clone is one base off. The chain uses TRBV2 and TRBJ2-2; a weak D match, TRBD2 (5 bases). Trimming pared 6 bases from V and 0 bases from J, leaving 5 bases between. The length of the CDR3 is 13 residues. Germline V CDR1 and CDR2: SNHLY, FYNNEI. CDR3 nucleotides: TGTGCCAGCAGACTAGCGAACACCGGGGAGCTGTTTTTT. The encoded protein is CASRLANTGELFF.

In its sample, this clonotype was seen a few times. The V call is TRBV28, the J call TRBJ2-1, with 13 nucleotides matching TRBD2. The CDR3 covers 16 residues. The germline V gene has CDR1 MDHEN and CDR2 SYDVKM. J gave up 7 bases and V 4 bases, and 7 bases lay outside the gene matches. DNA for the CDR3: TGTGCCAGCAGTTCCGAGACTAGCGGGAGGAGGAATGAGCAGTTCTTC. As protein: CASSSETSGRRNEQFF.

V usage is TRBV19 and J usage is TRBJ2-2, with 9 bases identical to TRBD2. The J segment lost 6 bases and the V segment lost 10 bases, leaving 9 bases of the junction unmatched. From germline, CDR1 is LNHDA and CDR2 SQIVND (reference sequence). CDR3 length: 14 residues. The CDR3 bases are TGTGCCATACAAGCGGGAGGATTCCCCGGGGAGCTGTTTTTT. Protein sequence: CAIQAGGFPGELFF.

V usage is TRBV29-1 and J usage is TRBJ2-7, with TRBD2 matching 14 bases. Germline CDR1 SQVTM, CDR2 ANQGSEA. CDR3 size: 14 residues. The V segment lost 7 bases and the J segment 6 bases; nucleotides outside the gene matches: 8. Here the CDR3 reads CSATGLAGAAEQYF. CDR3 DNA sequence: TGCAGCGCAACGGGACTAGCGGGAGCGGCCGAGCAGTACTTC.